This TCR beta chain stems from a study of blood T cell repertoires in COVID-19. Study in general: Sites in the United States, Italy and Spain provided acute and convalescent COVID-19 samples. PBMCs, B-cell-depleted T cells, or T cells were the source of the cDNA or gDNA that made up the material.

Source study methods: For nucleated cells, counts were estimated from reference gene primer amplification. Sequencing was performed with immunoSEQ multiplex PCR; in TCRdb, only in-frame clones are kept and a portion is missing. The V and J calls and clone size were taken over from that table, and D and trimming were inferred from the DNA. The table has roughly 90,000 clones, 75% to 90% seen once. Germline CDR1 is LGHDT and CDR2 is YNNKEL (reference sequence). Trimming removed 3 bases from V and 4 bases from J, with 13 bases in between. CDR3 length: 14 amino acids. The chain couples TRBV3-1 (or the pseudogene TRBV3-2) to TRBJ2-7; unclear D gene. Sequencing used peripheral blood. The clonotype was recovered from a woman at least 80 years old with active or convalescent COVID-19. CDR3 sequence: CASSHSGDDYEQYF. The CDR3 bases are TGTGCCAGCAGCCATTCCGGTGATGATTACGAGCAGTACTTC.